Presented here are 8 T cell receptor beta chains from one specimen sequenced in a study of shared clonotypes between healthy human individuals. Assay: immunoSEQ multiplex PCR; the TCRdb copy retains only in-frame clones and omits some. The sample lists some 2.4 million clones, roughly 93% seen once, with about 0.38% in the top ten. The sequencing sample was made of naive CD4+ T cells from PBMCs. Subset described: CD45RA+ positively selected. The receptors were gathered from a man aged 18 to 35 in good health. Some clones in this sample may be carry-over from other donors' samples.

The chain employs TRBV10-1 and TRBJ2-3; TRBD2 matches at 11 bases. The CDR3 spans 16 residues. Germline V gives CDR1 WNHNN, CDR2 SYGVQD (reference sequence). With 8 bases clipped from V and 2 bases from J, the junction kept 9 bases outside the gene matches. CDR3: CASLIGLAGPTDTQYF. In DNA, the CDR3 is TGCGCCAGCCTTATTGGACTAGCGGGCCCCACAGATACGCAGTATTTT.

The chain links TRBV7-9 to TRBJ2-5, with 11 bases aligning to TRBD2. V shed 5 bases and J 1 base; nucleotides not matched to a gene: 6. Per germline, CDR1 SEHNR and CDR2 FQNEAQ (reference sequence). The CDR3 covers 16 residues. As DNA, the CDR3 is TGTGCCAGCAGCCTTAGCGGGAGGGCGGGCCAAGAGACCCAGTACTTC. Protein: CASSLSGRAGQETQYF. Variable domain in full (rest from reference TRBV7-9 and TRBJ2-5): DTGVSQNPRHKITKRGQNVTFRCDPISEHNRLYWYRQTLGQGPEFLTYFQNEAQLEKSRLLSDRFSAERPKGSFSTLEIQRTEQGDSAMYLCASSLSGRAGQETQYFGPGTRLLVL.

This chain links TRBV5-8 with TRBJ2-3, with TRBD1 as a possible D gene (6 bases). Per germline, CDR1 SGHTS and CDR2 YDEGEE. CDR3 length equals 17 residues. The V and J ends lost 0 bases and 0 bases respectively, with 14 bases between them. The CDR3 loop is CASSLEGSDRSTDTQYF. CDR3 bases: TGTGCCAGCAGCTTGGAGGGCTCGGACAGAAGCACAGATACGCAGTATTTT.

V is TRBV6-1 and J is TRBJ1-2; 7 bases agree with TRBD1. Germline values: CDR1 MNHNS, CDR2 SASEGT. This CDR3 contains 14 residues. V gave up 5 bases and J gave up 8 bases; unmatched junction bases: 11. CDR3: CASSRSGDREGYTF. DNA of the CDR3: TGTGCCAGCAGTCGAAGTGGAGACAGGGAGGGCTACACCTTC.

V usage is TRBV7-3 and J usage is TRBJ2-3, with 10 bases fitting TRBD2. V was clipped by 5 bases and J by 11 bases; unmatched bases: 13. Germline CDR1 and CDR2: SGHTA and FQGTGA. The CDR3 runs to 15 residues. CDR3 DNA sequence: TGTGCCAGCAGCCCCAATCGGGTAGCGGGAGGAGGGCAGTATTTT. Translated, it gives CASSPNRVAGGGQYF.

This clone has just one count. The gene calls are TRBV4-1 and TRBJ2-3; 8 positions agree with TRBD1. The CDR3 is 18 residues long. V shed 4 bases, J shed 3 bases, and the junction held 15 bases outside the gene matches. In germline, CDR1 is MGHRA, CDR2 YSYEKL. For the CDR3, the DNA is TGCGCCAGCAGCCGTTTGATAAGCTCGACAGGGGAAACAGATACGCAGTATTTT. Amino acids: CASSRLISSTGETDTQYF.

J is TRBJ2-7 and V is TRBV28; 8 positions match TRBD1. The CDR3 length is 14 residues. Germline CDR1 is MDHEN and CDR2 is SYDVKM. V shed 5 bases, J shed 2 bases, and the junction held 5 bases outside the gene matches. CDR3 residues: CASSGQGWTYEQYF. The DNA for the CDR3 is TGTGCCAGCAGTGGACAGGGCTGGACCTACGAGCAGTACTTC.

Notes on this clone: Other nucleotide sequences in the sample specify the same CDR3. The chain links TRBV18 to TRBJ1-5; 8 bases agree with TRBD1. The CDR3 has 15 amino acids. Germline CDR1 reads KGHSH; CDR2 reads LQKENI. Unmatched junction bases numbered 2, after V lost 4 bases and J lost 0 bases. CDR3 loop: CASSRGQVSNQPQHF. CDR3 coding DNA: TGTGCCAGCTCACGGGGACAGGTTAGCAATCAGCCCCAGCATTTT. Complete variable domain (other parts from reference TRBV18 and TRBJ1-5): NAGVMQNPRHLVRRRGQEARLRCSPMKGHSHVYWYRQLPEEGLKFMVYLQKENIIDESGMPKERFSAEFPKEGPSILRIQQVVRGDSAAYFCASSRGQVSNQPQHFGDGTRLSIL.